These T cell receptor beta chains were read from a single sample in a study of cytomegalovirus exposure and HLA in healthy donors. The data were produced by immunoSEQ multiplex PCR, yet TCRdb's version contains in-frame clones alone and is incomplete. The sample has 150,000 to 200,000 clones, 65% to 75% seen once. Sequences were obtained from PBMCs. The receptors shown here come from a human donor in good health. Both conserved end residues are part of each CDR3. Each record gives: D gene, V gene, J gene, CDR3 protein. A D gene is named only where the DNA matches it firmly.

D: NA
V: TRBV7-6
J: TRBJ2-5
CDR3: CASSPTSAVETQYF

D: TRBD1
V: TRBV2
J: TRBJ1-1
CDR3: CASRDTGGATEAFF

D: TRBD1
V: TRBV27
J: TRBJ1-4
CDR3: CASTHLDRRFF

D: NA
V: TRBV21-1
J: TRBJ2-7
CDR3: CASSKVQQGAYEQYF

D: TRBD1
V: TRBV2
J: TRBJ1-2
CDR3: CASRDPGQGPKPYGYTF

D: NA
V: TRBV19
J: TRBJ2-1
CDR3: CASMKGGGYNEQFF

D: NA
V: TRBV18
J: TRBJ1-5
CDR3: CASSEGGGDQPQHF

D: NA
V: TRBV9
J: TRBJ1-1
CDR3: CASSVLPGGWGFDTEAFF

D: NA
V: TRBV7-9
J: TRBJ1-4
CDR3: CSSSPPGFGTNEKLFF

D: TRBD2
V: TRBV10-3
J: TRBJ2-6
CDR3: CAIRTSGGATFSGANVLTF

D: NA
V: TRBV19
J: TRBJ1-4
CDR3: CASSTWSPEKLFF

D: TRBD1
V: TRBV5-1
J: TRBJ2-5
CDR3: CASSFGQGSRETQYF

D: NA
V: TRBV7-9
J: TRBJ1-3
CDR3: CASSLVQEISGNTIYF

D: TRBD2
V: TRBV27
J: TRBJ2-3
CDR3: CASSPYSGGLTDTQYF

D: NA
V: TRBV4-3
J: TRBJ1-1
CDR3: CASSQDRARGWREAFF

D: TRBD1
V: TRBV2
J: TRBJ1-5
CDR3: CASRSQGAENQPQHF

D: NA
V: TRBV19
J: TRBJ2-5
CDR3: CASSIGRVGETQYF

D: TRBD1
V: TRBV29-1
J: TRBJ2-7
CDR3: CSVPGQGGEQYF

D: NA
V: TRBV7-2
J: TRBJ1-2
CDR3: CASSLVRANYGYTF

D: NA
V: TRBV7-9
J: TRBJ1-6
CDR3: CSSSFRTGSSYNSPLHF

D: TRBD1
V: TRBV6-5
J: TRBJ1-6
CDR3: CASSYSGQGAGSPLHF

D: TRBD1
V: TRBV4-3
J: TRBJ2-1
CDR3: CASSQDTFLDRGVFF

D: NA
V: TRBV21-1
J: TRBJ1-6
CDR3: CASSSWLYAAVPRLGSPLHF

D: NA
V: TRBV4-1
J: TRBJ2-3
CDR3: CASSQVGGTDTQYF

D: NA
V: TRBV9
J: TRBJ2-3
CDR3: CASSGFGGPASTDTQYF

D: TRBD1
V: TRBV4-1
J: TRBJ1-1
CDR3: CASSQDQGPTGGKPEAFF

D: TRBD2
V: TRBV30
J: TRBJ2-1
CDR3: CAWGRLAGGNEQFF

D: TRBD1
V: TRBV30
J: TRBJ1-1
CDR3: CAWQAGGQMTEAFF

D: NA
V: TRBV18
J: TRBJ1-6
CDR3: CASSPRENSPLHF

D: TRBD2
V: TRBV6-1
J: TRBJ2-5
CDR3: CASSVTAGGPGETQYF

D: NA
V: TRBV7-2
J: TRBJ2-3
CDR3: CASSLAQGTVTDTQYF

D: TRBD1
V: TRBV19
J: TRBJ2-7
CDR3: CASRGTVLYEQYF

D: TRBD2
V: TRBV5-1
J: TRBJ2-1
CDR3: CASSPRTSGGNEQFF

D: NA
V: TRBV27
J: TRBJ1-2
CDR3: CASSPVLSAGALPYGYTF

D: NA
V: TRBV18
J: TRBJ1-2
CDR3: CASSPPRAETYGYTF

D: TRBD2
V: TRBV28
J: TRBJ2-4
CDR3: CASSSGGPVGIQYF

D: TRBD1
V: TRBV6-4
J: TRBJ1-1
CDR3: CASRSQGARMNTEAFF

D: NA
V: TRBV6-6
J: TRBJ1-5
CDR3: CASRTGGNQPQHF

D: TRBD1
V: TRBV5-5
J: TRBJ1-2
CDR3: CASSVDRGQDYGYTF

D: NA
V: TRBV19
J: TRBJ2-2
CDR3: CASSVRPNTGELFF

D: TRBD2
V: TRBV7-3
J: TRBJ2-3
CDR3: CASSLTGSGGVDTQYF

D: TRBD1
V: TRBV6-5
J: TRBJ1-1
CDR3: CASRARRDRGEAFF

D: TRBD1
V: TRBV5-4
J: TRBJ1-1
CDR3: CASSGGQRNEAFF

D: NA
V: TRBV5-5
J: TRBJ1-4
CDR3: CASSFRTTNEKLFF

D: NA
V: TRBV15
J: TRBJ2-5
CDR3: CATSKPGGQETQYF

D: TRBD2
V: TRBV5-1
J: TRBJ2-1
CDR3: CASSPAGGYNEQFF

D: TRBD1
V: TRBV5-5
J: TRBJ1-4
CDR3: CASSLVGQGSEKLFF

D: TRBD2
V: TRBV10-1
J: TRBJ2-3
CDR3: CASSASGGARTDTQYF

D: NA
V: TRBV5-1
J: TRBJ1-2
CDR3: CATATEGGSYGYTF

D: NA
V: TRBV25-1
J: TRBJ1-2
CDR3: CASSGQGHNYGYTF

D: NA
V: TRBV9
J: TRBJ2-2
CDR3: CASSVEAGFGTGELFF

D: TRBD1
V: TRBV4-1
J: TRBJ1-4
CDR3: CASSQDRTGGWEKLFF

D: NA
V: TRBV27
J: TRBJ1-1
CDR3: CASRWGRTTEAFF

D: TRBD2
V: TRBV7-6
J: TRBJ2-1
CDR3: CASSLRTSGSDLYNEQFF